In its sample, the clone carrying this T cell receptor (beta chain) was seen many times. TCRdb fed the 5' RACE reads into MiXCR, producing one record per CDR3 protein. The sample comprises about 18,000 distinct CDR3 sequences, roughly 19% of which are singletons, and around 35% rests with the top ten. The CDR3 extends over 16 amino acids. Germline V gives CDR1 LGHDT, CDR2 YNNKEL (reference sequence). The V gene lost 1 base and the J gene lost 2 bases, with 13 bases spanning the gap. This sample was included in a study of HIV-infected patients and healthy controls. Source material: CD8+ T cells from blood. The chain combines TRBV3-1 with TRBJ2-3, with D perhaps TRBD2 (6 bases). This TCR derives from a human donor in good health. The CDR3 DNA is TGTGCCAGCAGCCAAGCCCGGGAGACCATCACAGATACGCAGTATTTT. Its translation: CASSQARETITDTQYF.